This entry lists 30 T cell receptor beta chains sequenced from one sample in a study of radiotherapy plus CTLA-4 blockade in lung cancer. The data were produced by immunoSEQ multiplex PCR, yet TCRdb's version contains in-frame clones alone and is incomplete. The profile shows about 60,000 clones, about 85% of them singletons. The sequencing here drew on peripheral blood, taken from a patient treated with radiotherapy plus ipilimumab. Receptor source: a human donor with non-small cell lung cancer who had a partial response to radiotherapy plus ipilimumab.

The chain carries TRBV7-3 and TRBJ2-7; no clear D. CDR3 size: 13 residues. V was shortened by 2 bases and J by 1 base, with 6 bases between the two germline ends. Germline-derived CDR1 and CDR2 are SGHTA and FQGTGA. CDR3 in DNA: TGTGCCAGCAGCTTAGCGGCTTCCTACGAGCAGTACTTC. As protein: CASSLAASYEQYF.

The chain combines TRBV6-6 with TRBJ2-7; D unresolved. This CDR3 contains 13 residues. Trimming removed 2 bases from V and 3 bases from J, with 8 bases in between. The germline CDR1 and CDR2 sequences are MNHNY and SVGAGI (reference sequence). CDR3 in DNA: TGTGCCAGCAGTTACGGATCGGGCTACGAGCAGTACTTC. Residues: CASSYGSGYEQYF.

The chain links TRBV18 to TRBJ2-2; 12 nucleotides agree with TRBD2. The junction had 5 bases not matched to a gene; V was cut back by 1 base and J by 2 bases. Germline loops: CDR1 KGHSH, CDR2 LQKENI. The CDR3 is 18 residues long. DNA for the CDR3: TGTGCCAGCTCACCACAGACTAGCGGGAGAGTTAACACCGGGGAGCTGTTTTTT. Translated, it gives CASSPQTSGRVNTGELFF.

This chain joins TRBV2 and TRBJ1-1; D unclear. Germline lookup yields CDR1 SNHLY and CDR2 FYNNEI. The V and J ends lost 6 bases and 2 bases respectively, with 4 bases between them. There are 11 residues in the CDR3. This chain's CDR3 is CASSQNTEAFF. The CDR3 bases are TGTGCCAGCAGCCAAAACACTGAAGCTTTCTTT.

The sample holds a few counts of this clone. This chain joins TRBV4-1 and TRBJ2-7; TRBD1 matches at 9 bases. This CDR3 is built from 14 residues. The germline V gene has CDR1 MGHRA and CDR2 YSYEKL. The V and J ends lost 4 bases and 3 bases, in that order; junction bases with no gene match: 4. The CDR3 here is CASSRGQGIYEQYF. CDR3 coding DNA: TGCGCCAGCAGCCGGGGACAGGGCATCTACGAGCAGTACTTC.

The V and J genes are TRBV30 and TRBJ1-3, with a tentative D call TRBD1 (5 bases). The ends were cut back, 1 base at V and 7 bases at J, with 14 bases in the middle. Germline-derived CDR1 and CDR2 are GTSNPN and SVGIG (reference sequence). The CDR3 is made up of 14 amino acids. CDR3 in DNA: TGTGCCTGGAGTGACGGGGGACTCTGGAACACCATATATTTT. It yields the protein CAWSDGGLWNTIYF.

The rearrangement links TRBV10-1 to TRBJ2-2; 9 bases agree with TRBD1. The ends lost 4 bases at V and 3 bases at J; junction bases unmatched: 0. This CDR3 is built from 14 residues. Germline V gene lookup returns CDR1 WNHNN and CDR2 SYGVQD (reference sequence). The CDR3 protein is CASSGDRDTGELFF. The CDR3, as DNA: TGCGCCAGCAGTGGGGACAGGGACACCGGGGAGCTGTTTTTT.

J is TRBJ1-2 and V is TRBV5-6; the match to TRBD1 covers 7 bases. With V trimmed by 4 bases and J by 2 bases, 11 bases remained unmatched. The CDR3 runs to 16 residues. Germline values: CDR1 SGHDT, CDR2 YYEEEE. CDR3 sequence (DNA): TGTGCCAGCAGCGGCATACAGGGGAATTTCAACTATGGCTACACCTTC. Protein product: CASSGIQGNFNYGYTF.

The chain combines TRBV5-4 with TRBJ2-1; TRBD1 agrees at 8 bases. This CDR3 is built from 14 residues. V was clipped by 4 bases and J by 4 bases; unmatched bases: 4. Germline CDR1 reads SGHNT; CDR2 reads YYREEE (reference sequence). CDR3: CASSPGQGYNEQFF. The CDR3 DNA is TGTGCCAGCAGCCCCGGACAGGGATACAATGAGCAGTTCTTC.

In its sample, this clone was seen a few times. This chain uses TRBV27 with TRBJ1-2; 7 nucleotides match TRBD1. V lost 5 bases, J lost 8 bases, and 8 bases stayed unmatched. The CDR3 covers 13 residues. Germline-derived CDR1 and CDR2 are MNHEY and SMNVEV (reference sequence). Here the CDR3 DNA reads TGTGCCAGCAGTCCGCAGGGGGTCCGGGGCTACACCTTC. Translation: CASSPQGVRGYTF.

The chain links TRBV18 to TRBJ1-5; TRBD1 might be the D (6 bases). Trimming shortened V by 6 bases and J by 5 bases, and 17 bases separated the two germline ends. The CDR3 loop spans 15 amino acids. Germline CDR1 is KGHSH and CDR2 is LQKENI. The CDR3 spells CASSLGHGGDQPQHF. CDR3 nucleotides: TGTGCCAGCTCTCTGGGACATGGAGGCGATCAGCCCCAGCATTTT.

The chain links TRBV6-5 to TRBJ1-4; D not certain. The V gene's germline CDR1 is MNHEY and CDR2 SVGAGI. The CDR3 contains 14 residues. V was cut by 5 bases and J by 13 bases, with 20 bases left in between. In nucleotides, the CDR3 is TGTGCCAGCAGTGTTAGAATGTCCCTCGATAGACTGTTTTTT. Protein: CASSVRMSLDRLFF.

The chain uses TRBV5-1 and TRBJ2-1, with 9 bases matching TRBD1. The CDR3 extends over 17 amino acids. V lost 1 base to trimming and J lost 8 bases; unmatched junction nucleotides: 13. Per the germline V gene, CDR1 is SGHRS and CDR2 is YFSETQ. CDR3 DNA: TGCGCCAGCAGCTTGACAGGGGGCGAGATACTAGCACATGAGCAGTTCTTC. Translated: CASSLTGGEILAHEQFF.

This clone came up a few times. The chain joins TRBV2 to TRBJ2-7; D not certain. Germline V gene data show CDR1 as SNHLY and CDR2 as FYNNEI. V dropped 4 bases and J dropped 0 bases, with 7 bases sitting between them. This CDR3 is 13 amino acids long. This CDR3 is CASSGGLSYEQYF. In DNA form, the CDR3 reads TGTGCCAGCAGTGGTGGGCTCTCCTACGAGCAGTACTTC.

V is TRBV7-9 and J is TRBJ2-7; D gene ambiguous. This CDR3 has 15 residues. Deletions cut 5 bases from V and 0 bases from J, with 14 bases between. Germline V lookup: CDR1 SEHNR, CDR2 FQNEAQ (reference sequence). In DNA, the CDR3 is TGTGCCAGCAGCGATCCATCGAGGAGCTCCTACGAGCAGTACTTC. Its translation: CASSDPSRSSYEQYF.

The chain has TRBV5-1 and TRBJ1-1, with a weak D call TRBD1 (5 bases). Trimming pared 4 bases from V and 1 base from J, leaving 8 bases between. Germline V gene sequence: CDR1 SGHRS, CDR2 YFSETQ. This CDR3 is built from 13 residues. This chain's CDR3 is CASSTTANTEAFF. CDR3 DNA: TGCGCCAGCAGCACGACAGCGAACACTGAAGCTTTCTTT.

V usage is TRBV28 and J usage is TRBJ1-5; possible D gene TRBD1, 5 bases. V dropped 4 bases and J dropped 1 base, with 14 bases sitting between them. The germline CDR1 and CDR2 sequences are MDHEN and SYDVKM. The CDR3 runs 16 residues. CDR3 in amino acids: CASSSDSGLSNQPQHF. DNA of the CDR3: TGTGCCAGCAGTTCCGATTCAGGGTTGAGCAATCAGCCCCAGCATTTT.

This rearrangement joins TRBV25-1 to TRBJ2-5; 7 bases align to TRBD2. V trimming: 1 base; J trimming: 3 bases; junction bases outside the gene matches: 11. The CDR3 has 17 residues. CDR1 is MGHDK, CDR2 SYGVNS, per germline. The CDR3 bases are TGTGCCAGCAGTGAATGGGGTGGCGGGGGTGCTGAAGAGACCCAGTACTTC. Its protein is CASSEWGGGGAEETQYF.

Written as DNA, the CDR3 is TGCGCCAGCAGCTTGCGAGTGTACGGGGGGAGAGACCAACTAGGCGGGGAGCTGTTTTTT. Translating gives CASSLRVYGGRDQLGGELFF. The chain is built from TRBV5-1 and TRBJ2-2, with 7 bases that match TRBD2. CDR1 is SGHRS and CDR2 is YFSETQ in the germline V gene. Germline trimming cut 1 base from V and 7 bases from J; bases unmatched to any gene: 22. The CDR3 covers 20 residues.

J is TRBJ2-7 and V is TRBV7-8; 10 bases line up with TRBD1. Germline lookup yields CDR1 SGHVS and CDR2 FQNEAQ. Unmatched junction bases numbered 7, after V lost 5 bases and J lost 6 bases. The CDR3 totals 14 residues. Here the CDR3 DNA reads TGTGCCAGCAGCCCCTGGGGGGACAGGGGCGAGCAGTACTTC. Amino acids: CASSPWGDRGEQYF.

The V call is TRBV5-6, the J call TRBJ2-3, with a tentative D call TRBD2 (5 bases). The V end lost 4 bases, the J end lost 5 bases, and 14 bases lay between the germline ends. Germline-derived CDR1 and CDR2 are SGHDT and YYEEEE. CDR3 size: 14 residues. The CDR3 reads CASSPSGRGDTQYF. The CDR3 DNA reads as TGTGCCAGCAGCCCTTCTGGCCGGGGAGATACGCAGTATTTT.

The chain has TRBV5-1 and TRBJ2-1, with 13 bases aligning to TRBD2. The CDR3 is made up of 16 amino acids. Germline CDR1 and CDR2: SGHRS and YFSETQ. With V trimmed by 4 bases and J by 7 bases, 8 bases remained unmatched. The chain's CDR3 is CASSQGGLAGPNEQFF. In nucleotides, the CDR3 is TGCGCCAGCAGCCAGGGGGGACTAGCGGGACCTAATGAGCAGTTCTTC.

The rearrangement links TRBV5-1 to TRBJ2-5, with D tentatively TRBD2 (6 bases). Germline assignment: CDR1 SGHRS and CDR2 YFSETQ. V shed 7 bases and J shed 7 bases, with 23 bases lying between them. This CDR3 is built from 15 residues. CDR3 nucleotide sequence: TGCGCCAGCGATCGAGGATCGGGAGATGAGGTGACCCAGTACTTC. Translated, it gives CASDRGSGDEVTQYF.

The J gene is TRBJ1-5, the V gene TRBV2; TRBD1 might be the D (6 bases). The length of the CDR3 is 15 residues. Trimming pared 1 base from V and 3 bases from J, leaving 10 bases between. The germline CDR1 and CDR2 sequences are SNHLY and FYNNEI. The CDR3 bases are TGTGCCAGCAGTGAAGATGGACAGATCAATCAGCCCCAGCATTTT. Encoded protein: CASSEDGQINQPQHF.

The chain carries TRBV11-2 and TRBJ2-2; 7 bases are shared with TRBD1. V lost 1 base to trimming and J lost 4 bases; unmatched junction nucleotides: 3. The CDR3 contains 15 residues. Germline values: CDR1 SGHAT, CDR2 FQNNGV. The CDR3 nucleotides read TGTGCCAGCAGCTTAGGAGGGGGCGGCACCGGGGAGCTGTTTTTT. It codes for CASSLGGGGTGELFF.

In this sample, this clone turned up a few times. J is TRBJ2-1 and V is TRBV28; 7 nucleotides align to TRBD1. CDR3 length: 12 residues. Germline trimming cut 6 bases from V and 6 bases from J; bases unmatched to any gene: 2. Germline V CDR1 and CDR2: MDHEN, SYDVKM. The CDR3 DNA follows: TGTGCCAGCAGACAGGGGTTCAATGAGCAGTTCTTC. This sequence encodes CASRQGFNEQFF. The variable domain in full, with the rest retrieved from reference TRBV28 and TRBJ2-1, is DVKVTQSSRYLVKRTGEKVFLECVQDMDHENMFWYRQDPGLGLRLIYFSYDVKMKEKGDIPEGYSVSREKKERFSLILESASTNQTSMYLCASRQGFNEQFFGPGTRLTVL.

This chain uses TRBV6-6 with TRBJ2-7, with 16 bases matching TRBD2. The length of the CDR3 is 14 residues. J was trimmed by 9 bases and V by 6 bases; bases with no gene match: 5. Germline-derived CDR1 and CDR2 are MNHNY and SVGAGI (reference sequence). CDR3 sequence reads: CASRPGLAGGWQYF. The CDR3 DNA sequence: TGTGCCAGCAGACCGGGACTAGCGGGAGGGTGGCAGTACTTC.

The V gene is TRBV30, the J gene TRBJ2-7, with D perhaps matching TRBD1 (5 bases). V lost 3 bases, J lost 3 bases, and 12 bases lay in between. The CDR3 spans 13 residues. Germline CDR1 reads GTSNPN; CDR2 reads SVGIG (reference sequence). CDR3 amino acids: CAWRAGALYEQYF. CDR3 in DNA: TGTGCCTGGAGGGCTGGGGCCCTCTACGAGCAGTACTTC.

V is TRBV11-2 and J is TRBJ2-7, with a weak D call TRBD1 (5 bases). CDR1 SGHAT and CDR2 FQNNGV come from the germline V gene. Trimming shortened V by 5 bases and J by 6 bases, and 20 bases separated the two germline ends. The CDR3 runs to 15 residues. The CDR3 bases are TGTGCCAGCAGCCCACAGGTAACCCAAGTGGGCGAGCAGTACTTC. Its protein is CASSPQVTQVGEQYF.

Only one count was recorded for this clone. The chain employs TRBV5-5 and TRBJ2-7; possible D gene TRBD1, 5 bases. V lost 4 bases to trimming and J lost 0 bases, with 8 bases between them. The CDR3 is 13 amino acids. Germline lookup yields CDR1 SGHKS and CDR2 YYEKEE (reference sequence). The CDR3 loop is CASSPDNSYEQYF. DNA of the CDR3: TGTGCCAGCAGCCCGGACAACTCCTACGAGCAGTACTTC.